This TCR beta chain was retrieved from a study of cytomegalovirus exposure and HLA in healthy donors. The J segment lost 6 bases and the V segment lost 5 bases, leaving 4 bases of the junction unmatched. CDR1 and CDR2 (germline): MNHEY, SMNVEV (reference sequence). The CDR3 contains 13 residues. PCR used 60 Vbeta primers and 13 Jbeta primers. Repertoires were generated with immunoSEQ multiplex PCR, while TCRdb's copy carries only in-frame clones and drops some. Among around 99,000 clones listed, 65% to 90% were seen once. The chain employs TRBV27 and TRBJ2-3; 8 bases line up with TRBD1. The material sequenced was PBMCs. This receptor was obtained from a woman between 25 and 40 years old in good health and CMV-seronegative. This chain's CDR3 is CASSLRGPDTQYF. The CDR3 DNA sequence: TGTGCCAGCAGTCTCAGGGGGCCCGATACGCAGTATTTT.